This T cell receptor (beta chain) was recorded in a study of shared clonotypes between healthy human individuals (dated by TCRdb to 2019 to 2021). In the study overall: A few men and a couple of women, aged 18 to 49 years, made up the cohort. To increase sequencing depth and limit assay-specific biases, different laboratories used diverse techniques to prepare libraries and sequence TCR repertoires. Per donor, leukapheresis produced somewhere between about 0.9 and 9.5 billion PBMCs. Blood TCR repertoires of roughly 5 healthy adults were deeply sequenced to estimate repertoire size and the extent of clonotype sharing between individuals. For each donor, CD4 naive and CD4 memory were each run on three plates, CD8 naive on two plates, and CD8 memory on one plate.

Overall study outcomes, separate from this receptor: Only blood was sampled, and tissue TCR repertoires likely differ from those in blood. Rarefaction of sorted-subset datasets indicated incomplete sequencing despite the large sequencing depth. The genetic and exposure-history diversity represented was limited by the small number of donors. Higher generation probabilities were observed for clonotypes shared by all four sorted-subset donors than for non-shared clonotypes. About 4.5% of naive CD4, around 3.5% of naive CD8, about 2.4% of memory CD4, and 0.4% of memory CD8 clonotypes were shared across a few donors. Pairwise subsampling indicated that sequencing depth was expected to affect the degree of clonotype sharing among donors. Estimated clonotype richness was generally larger for naive than for memory subsets.

V and J are truncated by 8 bases and 4 bases respectively, leaving an intervening sequence of 15 bases. The CDR3 has 14 amino acids, counting the end cysteine and phenylalanine. The kept DNA is CDR3 alone, 42 bases in frame from the first base. Looking up the germline V gene yields CDR1 SGDLS and CDR2 YYNGEE. CD8 naive samples were CD45RO-negative cells positively selected for CCR7, giving a CD45RA+CCR7+ population that excluded TemRA cells. The donors were healthy, HIV-negative adults with no recently reported acute infections or vaccinations. Every donor was a Caucasian adult living in Nashville, Tennessee, USA. Blood was obtained by leukapheresis, after which PBMCs were separated by Ficoll-Histopaque density gradient centrifugation and cryopreserved in liquid nitrogen vapor phase. Purity and quantity of every magnetically sorted T cell population were checked by analytical flow cytometry. Genomic DNA was isolated from each sorted fraction and quantified by UV absorbance on a Nanodrop 2000c.

Using the deep immunoSEQ assay, TCR CDR3 regions were amplified from genomic DNA by multiplex PCR. For each cell subset, the extracted genomic DNA was distributed evenly across all wells of several immunoSEQ 96-well plates, and each plate served as one replicate. For sorted subsets, each replicate PCR was loaded with 150 to 250 ng genomic DNA, equivalent to 30,000 or so T cell genomes. Purified libraries were quantified with a Qubit 3.0 fluorometer, sized on a Bioanalyzer 2100, and re-quantified with the KAPA Library Quantification kit. Every immunoSEQ 96-well plate was sequenced on a dedicated single-read 150-cycle Illumina NextSeq 550 flow cell. Turning to the authors' computational methods: Because the immunoSEQ output held only junctional sequences and lacked quality scores, the filtering could not match the filtering applied to full-length reads. To assign V/J genes and CDR3, sequences were annotated against IMGT germline references using PyIR, a Python wrapper for IgBLAST v1.9. Reads were filtered out if the reads had weak V/J assignments (E-value above 1e-6), no CDR3, stop codons, out-of-frame junctions, or ambiguous translated residues. V3J clonotypes were defined as sequences sharing the same inferred V gene, J gene, and CDR3 amino acid sequence. The percentage overlap between two repertoires was calculated by dividing the number of shared unique clonotypes by the size of the smaller repertoire. Three approaches were used to assess repertoire richness: RTK rarefaction, the Chao1 estimator, and Recon v2.1 estimates of unobserved clonotypes. For all TCRbeta clonotypes obtained by the gDNA method from a few donors, generation probabilities were computed with OLGA. Held by TCRdb, this immuneACCESS table contains in-frame sequences only and omits some clones. Under half of the omission traces to an unresolved V gene where checked; the cause of the rest is unknown. V, J and clone size are those of that table, while D and trimming were read from the DNA. The sample includes about 2 million clones, with approximately 94% observed a single time. The ten top clones hold about 1.1% of the sample.

On this clone: Its antigen remains undetermined. Base qualities are not at hand, and no much larger clone is one base apart.

The receptor was isolated from a man aged 18 to 30 in good health. Material: naive CD8+ T cells sorted from blood. The cell subset or site label, as the study defines it: CD45RA+CCR7+. The sequence joins TRBV9 to TRBJ2-2; the D segment may tentatively be TRBD1 or TRBD2, each giving 5 matched bases. This receptor carries the CDR3 CASSGPSFTGELFF. The nucleotide sequence is TGTGCCAGTTCGGGACCGAGTTTCACCGGGGAGCTGTTTTTT.